This TCR beta chain comes out of a study of blood T cell repertoires in COVID-19 (dated by TCRdb to about 2020). In the study overall: Samples from collaborators originated in the United States, Italy and Spain and spanned both the acute and convalescent phases of COVID-19. The prospective study material was composed of cDNA or gDNA derived from T cells, B-cell-depleted T cells, or PBMCs. Subjects who had been exposed to COVID-19, were actively infected with it, or had recovered from it provided the deeply sampled blood TCRbeta repertoires that made up the dataset. A freely available public database, intended as a resource for researchers studying the immune response to SARS-CoV-2, is where the repertoires were released. Samples were obtained from the ongoing ImmuneRACE study (first 160 participants) and from 950 to 1,500 subjects provided by 6 global collaborators. Nearly every sample came with metadata listing a de-identified subject ID, COVID-19 status, age in years and sex. Where available, HLA class I and class II types were obtained from metadata supplied by the sample provider rather than from assay-based typing.

The germline V and J ends show losses of 0 bases and 4 bases respectively, and no gene match explains 4 bases of the junction. The CDR3 has 14 amino acids, counting the end cysteine and phenylalanine. The DNA shown is the 42-base CDR3, in frame from base 1. The germline V gene supplies CDR1 SQVTM and CDR2 ANQGSEA. One collaborating source in Seattle enrolled patients during active infection and followed them longitudinally through the course of disease. The collaborating institutions used their own protocols to collect whole blood in K2EDTA tubes. For TCRbeta analysis, collaborators shipped samples in one of three forms: frozen whole blood, isolated PBMCs, or DNA extracted from either of those sample types. Here is what the overall study found, with its caveats: The quantity of clinical and demographic metadata differed by source and by participant and was supplied without curation.

TCRbeta CDR3 regions were amplified from genomic DNA using the immunoSEQ Assay, a bias-controlled multiplex PCR. In the paper's pipeline: The number of nucleated cells in each sample was estimated by amplification of reference gene primers within the assay. Sequence reads were collapsed and filtered to measure the absolute abundance of every unique TCRbeta CDR3 rearrangement. Productive Simpson clonality was computed per sample as the square root of Simpson's diversity index over productive rearrangements. Here the immuneACCESS table is served through TCRdb, limited to in-frame sequences with V and J called. Missing clones are a known gap in these copies; in checked studies unresolved V genes cover under half, and the rest lacks a known reason. V and J calls and clone size follow that table, whereas D and trimming were derived from the DNA. The sample table records about 350,000 clones; around 90% of these occur just once. The ten top clones hold roughly 3.9% of the sample.

As to this clone: Its binding antigen is unknown. There are no base qualities to consult, and no much larger clone falls within one base.

The rearrangement combines TRBV29-1 with TRBJ1-2; 8 middle bases align to TRBD1. The clonotype originates from a woman aged 60-75 years with COVID-19, enrolled during active disease. Sequencing input: peripheral blood. The DNA sequence follows: TGCAGCGTTGAAGATAGTGACAGGGGCTATGGCTACACCTTC. Translated, it gives CSVEDSDRGYGYTF.